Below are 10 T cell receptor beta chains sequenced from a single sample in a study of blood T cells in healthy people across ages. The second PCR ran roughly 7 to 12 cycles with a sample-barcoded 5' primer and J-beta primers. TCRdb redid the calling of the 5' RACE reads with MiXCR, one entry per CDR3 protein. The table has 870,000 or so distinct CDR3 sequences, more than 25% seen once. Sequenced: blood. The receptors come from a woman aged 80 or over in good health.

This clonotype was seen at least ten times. Here the CDR3 DNA reads TGTGCCAGCAGCCGGGGACTACCGAGCACAGATACGCAGTATTTT. It translates to CASSRGLPSTDTQYF. The V call is TRBV7-2, the J call TRBJ2-3, with 7 bases identical to TRBD2. The length of the CDR3 is 15 residues. Germline V gene data show CDR1 as SGHTA and CDR2 as FQGNSA. Trimming took 5 bases from V and 0 from J; bases not matched to a gene: 5.

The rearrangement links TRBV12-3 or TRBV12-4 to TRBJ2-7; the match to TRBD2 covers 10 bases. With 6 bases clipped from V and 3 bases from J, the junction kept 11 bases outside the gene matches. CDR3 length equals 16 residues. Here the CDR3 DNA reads TGTGCCAGCAGCCGGGGGGAACTAGCGGGGATCTACGAGCAGTACTTC. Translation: CASSRGELAGIYEQYF.

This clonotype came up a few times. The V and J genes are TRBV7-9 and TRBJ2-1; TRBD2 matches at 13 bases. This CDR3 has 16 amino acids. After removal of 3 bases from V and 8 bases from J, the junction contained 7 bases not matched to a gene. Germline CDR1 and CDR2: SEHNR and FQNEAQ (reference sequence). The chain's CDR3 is CASSLETSGGGDEQFF. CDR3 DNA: TGTGCCAGCAGCTTGGAAACTAGCGGGGGGGGGGATGAGCAGTTCTTC.

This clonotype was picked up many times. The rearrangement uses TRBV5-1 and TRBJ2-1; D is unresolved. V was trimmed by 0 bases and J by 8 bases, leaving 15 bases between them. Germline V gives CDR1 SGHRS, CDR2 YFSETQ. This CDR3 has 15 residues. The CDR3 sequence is CASSLDGSEEHEQFF. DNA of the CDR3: TGCGCCAGCAGCTTGGACGGGTCTGAGGAGCATGAGCAGTTCTTC.

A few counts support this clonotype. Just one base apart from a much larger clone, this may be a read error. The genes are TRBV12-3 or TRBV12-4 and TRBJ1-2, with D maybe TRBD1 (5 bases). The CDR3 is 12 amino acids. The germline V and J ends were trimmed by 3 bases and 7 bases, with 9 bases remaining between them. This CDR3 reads CASSFGGTGYTF. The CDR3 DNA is TGTGCCAGCAGTTTTGGGGGAACTGGCTACACCTTC.

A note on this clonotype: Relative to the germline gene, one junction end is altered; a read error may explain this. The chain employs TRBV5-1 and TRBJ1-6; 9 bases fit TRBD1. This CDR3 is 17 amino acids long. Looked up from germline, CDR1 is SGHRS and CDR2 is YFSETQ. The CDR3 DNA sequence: TGCGCCGGCAGCGAATCTGGGACAGGGAATCTTAATTCACCCCTCCACTTT. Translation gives CAGSESGTGNLNSPLHF.

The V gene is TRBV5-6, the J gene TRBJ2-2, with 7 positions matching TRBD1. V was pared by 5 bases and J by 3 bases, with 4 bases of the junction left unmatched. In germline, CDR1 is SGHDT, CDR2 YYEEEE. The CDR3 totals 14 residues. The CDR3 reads CASRRDRDTGELFF. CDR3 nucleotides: TGTGCCAGCAGACGGGACAGAGACACCGGGGAGCTGTTTTTT.

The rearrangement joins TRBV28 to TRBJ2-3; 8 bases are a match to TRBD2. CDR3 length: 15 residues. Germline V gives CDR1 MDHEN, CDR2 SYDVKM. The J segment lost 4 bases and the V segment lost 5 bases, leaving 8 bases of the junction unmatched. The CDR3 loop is CASSPSGGPADTQYF. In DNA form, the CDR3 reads TGTGCCAGCAGTCCGAGCGGGGGCCCCGCAGATACGCAGTATTTT. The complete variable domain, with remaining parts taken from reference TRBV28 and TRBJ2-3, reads DVKVTQSSRYLVKRTGEKVFLECVQDMDHENMFWYRQDPGLGLRLIYFSYDVKMKEKGDIPEGYSVSREKKERFSLILESASTNQTSMYLCASSPSGGPADTQYFGPGTRLTVL.

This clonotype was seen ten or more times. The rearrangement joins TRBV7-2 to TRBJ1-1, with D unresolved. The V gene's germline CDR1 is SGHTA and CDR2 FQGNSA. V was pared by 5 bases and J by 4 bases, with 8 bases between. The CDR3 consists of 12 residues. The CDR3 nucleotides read TGTGCCAGCAGCATAATAAGCACTGAAGCTTTCTTT. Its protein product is CASSIISTEAFF.

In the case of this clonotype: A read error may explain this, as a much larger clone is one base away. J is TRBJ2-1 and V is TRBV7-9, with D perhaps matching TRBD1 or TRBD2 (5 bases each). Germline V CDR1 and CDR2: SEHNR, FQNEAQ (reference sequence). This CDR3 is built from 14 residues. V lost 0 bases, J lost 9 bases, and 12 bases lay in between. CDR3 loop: CASSLAVLGVEQFF. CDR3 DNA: TGTGCCAGCAGCTTAGCGGTGCTGGGGGTTGAGCAGTTCTTC.